These 8 T cell receptor beta chains came from one sample sequenced in a study of blood T cell repertoires in COVID-19. Generated by immunoSEQ multiplex PCR, the TCRdb table keeps only in-frame clones and is missing some. The data show some 200,000 clones, with approximately 75% seen just once and about 9.3% held by the top ten. The sample taken for sequencing was PBMCs or T cells enriched from blood (not recorded which). These receptors were taken from a man aged 35-49 years who had recovered from COVID-19.

The V call is TRBV5-1, the J call TRBJ2-1; possibly TRBD1 for D (5 bases). Germline V gene sequence: CDR1 SGHRS, CDR2 YFSETQ. This CDR3 has 15 amino acids. The V end was cut by 0 bases, the J end by 5 bases, with 12 bases between. CDR3 loop: CASSLVVGVDNEQFF. CDR3 DNA: TGCGCCAGCAGCTTGGTCGTAGGGGTAGACAATGAGCAGTTCTTC.

A few counts support this clone. The V call is TRBV12-3 or TRBV12-4, the J call TRBJ1-5; D is possibly TRBD1 (5 bases). This CDR3 is 13 amino acids long. With 9 bases removed from V and 5 bases from J, the gap between germline ends came to 14 bases. The CDR3 sequence: CASSGTPDQPQHF. The CDR3 bases are TGTGCCAGTTCCGGGACTCCCGATCAGCCCCAGCATTTT.

The rearrangement uses TRBV5-6 and TRBJ2-1, with 8 positions matching TRBD2. Germline assignment: CDR1 SGHDT and CDR2 YYEEEE. With 5 bases clipped from V and 4 bases from J, the junction kept 11 bases outside the gene matches. This CDR3 is 16 amino acids long. This chain's CDR3 is CASRGYKRGFYNEQFF. The CDR3 nucleotides are TGTGCCAGCAGGGGATATAAGCGGGGGTTTTACAATGAGCAGTTCTTC.

The chain carries TRBV7-9 and TRBJ1-4, with a tentative D call TRBD1 (6 bases). Trimming pared 7 bases from V and 7 bases from J, leaving 16 bases between. Germline CDR1 SEHNR, CDR2 FQNEAQ (reference sequence). CDR3 length equals 14 residues. CDR3 nucleotide sequence: TGTGCCAGCATCCAGGACAGCGGGGGTGAAAAACTGTTTTTT. Its protein product is CASIQDSGGEKLFF.

This clone was recorded a few times. The chain employs TRBV5-6 and TRBJ2-3; 12 bases line up with TRBD2. The CDR3 runs 15 residues. Losses at the gene ends were 4 bases for V and 8 bases for J; bases not matched to a gene: 8. Germline V gene data show CDR1 as SGHDT and CDR2 as YYEEEE. The CDR3 DNA follows: TGTGCCAGCAGCACCTCTAGCGGGGGGGCCGGTACGCAGTATTTT. It is translated as CASSTSSGGAGTQYF.

This clone showed up just a few times. The V and J genes are TRBV10-3 and TRBJ1-2; no reliable D call. There are 15 residues in the CDR3. V dropped 2 bases and J dropped 2 bases, with 12 bases sitting between them. Germline loops: CDR1 ENHRY, CDR2 SYGVKD. CDR3 region: CAISEGGSRNYGYTF. The CDR3 DNA sequence: TGTGCCATCAGTGAGGGAGGTTCCAGGAACTATGGCTACACCTTC.

This sequence joins TRBV6-2 or TRBV6-3 and TRBJ1-5; 8 bases are a match to TRBD1. Germline lookup yields CDR1 MNHEY and CDR2 SVGEGT. J was trimmed by 7 bases and V by 3 bases; bases with no gene match: 8. CDR3 size: 15 residues. CDR3 in amino acids: CASSYIKTGEQPQHF. The CDR3 coding sequence is TGTGCCAGCAGTTATATAAAGACAGGGGAGCAGCCCCAGCATTTT.

This chain joins TRBV2 and TRBJ1-5; TRBD1 aligns across 7 bases. The V and J ends lost 5 bases and 5 bases, in that order; junction bases with no gene match: 9. This CDR3 spans 15 amino acids. Per the germline V gene, CDR1 is SNHLY and CDR2 is FYNNEI. CDR3 in DNA: TGTGCCAGCAGTAAGGACAGGAATGGGGATCAGCCCCAGCATTTT. This gives the protein CASSKDRNGDQPQHF.